The 3 T cell receptor beta chains below come from one sample, sequenced in a study of shared clonotypes between healthy human individuals. Sequenced by immunoSEQ multiplex PCR; TCRdb stores in-frame clones only, minus some. Of 1.6 million or so clones listed, roughly 97% are singletons. The sample was naive CD4+ T cells sorted from blood. As to subset: CD45RA+ positively selected. Receptors were obtained from a man younger than 45 in good health.

V and J are TRBV6-1 and TRBJ1-2; the D gene is possibly TRBD1 (5 bases). The CDR3 has 12 amino acids. Per germline, CDR1 MNHNS and CDR2 SASEGT. The V end was cut by 5 bases, the J end by 5 bases, with 9 bases between. The CDR3 spells CASSRDLYGYTF. CDR3 bases: TGTGCCAGCAGTCGGGACCTGTATGGCTACACCTTC.

The rearrangement uses TRBV9 and TRBJ2-1, with 10 nucleotides matching TRBD2. In germline, CDR1 is SGDLS, CDR2 YYNGEE. This CDR3 is 14 amino acids long. Trimming at V came to 4 bases and at J to 6 bases, leaving 4 bases not matched to a gene. The CDR3 protein is CASSPGLARNEQFF. Written as DNA, the CDR3 is TGTGCCAGCAGCCCGGGACTAGCGCGCAATGAGCAGTTCTTC.

The chain recombines TRBV29-1 with TRBJ2-3; TRBD1 might be the D (6 bases). The V and J ends lost 7 bases and 3 bases respectively, with 20 bases between them. CDR1 is SQVTM and CDR2 is ANQGSEA in the germline V gene. This CDR3 contains 15 residues. DNA for the CDR3: TGCAGCGGCGCGGTGGGGGCTAGGAGTACAGATACGCAGTATTTT. It codes for CSGAVGARSTDTQYF.